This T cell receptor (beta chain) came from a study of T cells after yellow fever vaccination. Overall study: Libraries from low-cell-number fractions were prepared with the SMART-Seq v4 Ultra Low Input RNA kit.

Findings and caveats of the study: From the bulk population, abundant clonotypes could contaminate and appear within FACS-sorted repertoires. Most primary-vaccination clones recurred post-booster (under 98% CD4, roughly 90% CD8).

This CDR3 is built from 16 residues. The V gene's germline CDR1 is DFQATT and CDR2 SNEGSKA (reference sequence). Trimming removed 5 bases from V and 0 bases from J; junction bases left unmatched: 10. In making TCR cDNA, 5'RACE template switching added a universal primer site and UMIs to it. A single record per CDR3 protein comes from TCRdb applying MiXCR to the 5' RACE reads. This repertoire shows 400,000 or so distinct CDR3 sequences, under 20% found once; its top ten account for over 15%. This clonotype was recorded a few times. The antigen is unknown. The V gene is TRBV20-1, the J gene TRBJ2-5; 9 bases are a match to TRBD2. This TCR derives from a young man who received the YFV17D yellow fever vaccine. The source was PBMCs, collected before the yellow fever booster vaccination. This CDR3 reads CSAQPYSGGDQETQYF. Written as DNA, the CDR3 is TGCAGTGCTCAACCTTATAGCGGGGGCGACCAAGAGACCCAGTACTTC.